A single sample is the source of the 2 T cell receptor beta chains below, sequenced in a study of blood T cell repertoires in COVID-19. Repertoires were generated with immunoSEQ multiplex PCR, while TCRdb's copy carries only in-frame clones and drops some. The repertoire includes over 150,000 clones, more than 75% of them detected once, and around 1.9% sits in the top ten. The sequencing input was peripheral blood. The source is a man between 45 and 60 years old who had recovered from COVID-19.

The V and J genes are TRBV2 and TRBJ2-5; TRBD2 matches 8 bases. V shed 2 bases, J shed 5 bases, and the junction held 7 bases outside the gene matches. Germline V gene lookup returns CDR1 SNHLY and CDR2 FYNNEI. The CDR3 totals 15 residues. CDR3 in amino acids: CASSEQGLGWETQYF. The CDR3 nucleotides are TGTGCCAGCAGTGAACAGGGACTAGGGTGGGAGACCCAGTACTTC.

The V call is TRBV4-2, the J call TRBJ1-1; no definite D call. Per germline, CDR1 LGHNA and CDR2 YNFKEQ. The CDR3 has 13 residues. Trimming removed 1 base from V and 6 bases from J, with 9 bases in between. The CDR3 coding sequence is TGTGCCAGCAGCCAAGCGGGGTTATCTGAAGCTTTCTTT. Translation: CASSQAGLSEAFF.